This T cell receptor (beta chain) was obtained from a study of Ad26.COV2.S vaccination and SARS-CoV-2 variants. Study information: Within the COV1001 Ad26.COV2.S trial arm, the donor was enrolled. Doses of Ad26.COV2.S were injected into muscle once or twice, 56 days apart. Broader study findings: Post-vaccination breadth of spike-specific CD8+ and CD4+ T cell responses was reportedly substantial. The study found higher spike-specific TCR breadth in vaccine than placebo recipients.

Generated by immunoSEQ multiplex PCR, the TCRdb table keeps only in-frame clones and is missing some. The table records 300,000 to 350,000 clones, around 88% of them present only once. As for this clone: The antigen is unknown.

Per germline, CDR1 SEHNR and CDR2 FQNEAQ (reference sequence). Trimming cost V 5 bases and J 2 bases; bases outside gene matches: 3. This CDR3 region has 14 residues. This sample's treatment: about 20 received Ad26.COV2.S at low or high dose, single or two shots; 5 received placebo; per-sample allocation not given. Collection of the samples took place on day 63 after the first injection of vaccine or placebo. The material sequenced was peripheral blood, taken in a trial of Ad26.COV2.S vaccine versus placebo. This chain links TRBV7-9 with TRBJ1-5, with TRBD1 identical over 7 bases. The sequence was collected from a person between 18 and 65 years old who received the Ad26.COV2.S COVID-19 vaccine or a placebo. The CDR3 nucleotides are TGTGCCAGCAGCCTCGACAGGGGCAATCAGCCCCAGCATTTT. Its translation is CASSLDRGNQPQHF.